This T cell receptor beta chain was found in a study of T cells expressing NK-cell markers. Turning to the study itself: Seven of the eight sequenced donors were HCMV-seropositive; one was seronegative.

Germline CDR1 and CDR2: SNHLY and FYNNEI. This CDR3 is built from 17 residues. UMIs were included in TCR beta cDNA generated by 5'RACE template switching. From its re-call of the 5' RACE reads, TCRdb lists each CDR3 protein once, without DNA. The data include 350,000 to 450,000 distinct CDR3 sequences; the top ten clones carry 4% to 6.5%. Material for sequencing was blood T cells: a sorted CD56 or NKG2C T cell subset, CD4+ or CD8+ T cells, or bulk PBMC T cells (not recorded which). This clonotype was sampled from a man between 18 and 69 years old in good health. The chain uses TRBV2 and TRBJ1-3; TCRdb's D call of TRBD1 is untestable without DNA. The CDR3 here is CASSVLTSGDSGNTIYF.